Listed here is a single TCR beta chain. Its antigen is not known. These data belong to a study of T cells in localized non-small cell lung cancer. Findings and limits, study-wide: The study detected a median about 50 of the top 100 tumor clones in adjacent lung. Measurement of T cell clonality placed uninvolved adjacent lung highest, above the level in tumor.

This table comes from immunoSEQ multiplex PCR, and its TCRdb copy is limited to in-frame clones, with some not included. The table shows some 28,000 clones, with approximately 88% occurring only once. The sequencing used peripheral blood, collected before any cancer treatment. This clonotype was obtained from a male donor older than 55 with stage I lung adenocarcinoma.

DNA for the CDR3: TGTGCCAGCCATCGTGGTGACAGGGGCGTGGGGGAGCAGTACTTC. Its protein is CASHRGDRGVGEQYF. The chain links TRBV5-4 to TRBJ2-7; TRBD1 aligns across 8 bases. There are 15 residues in the CDR3. Trimming took 7 bases from V and 7 from J; bases not matched to a gene: 16. The V gene's germline CDR1 is SGHNT and CDR2 YYREEE (reference sequence).